This T cell receptor beta chain appears in the sequencing data of a study of early T cells in non-severe SARS-CoV-2 infection. Whole-study context: The sequenced material was bulk RNA from unsorted whole blood, and its chains were unpaired. Study observations and caveats: VDJdb matching favored anti-spike CD8 responses, missing private and CD4 specificities.

Many counts were recorded for this clonotype. Its target is not known. Each single cDNA molecule received a unique molecular identifier. Using its own MiXCR run on the 5' RACE reads, TCRdb lists one record per CDR3 protein. The sample has some 77,000 distinct CDR3 sequences; around 9.9% are singletons. Looked up from germline, CDR1 is DFQATT and CDR2 is SNEGSKA (reference sequence). The CDR3 runs 14 residues. V lost 5 bases and J lost 6; bases outside the gene matches: 13. This receptor was obtained from an adult who was a healthcare worker with PCR-confirmed SARS-CoV-2 infection or an uninfected control (not recorded which). Specimen: whole blood. This chain uses TRBV20-1 with TRBJ2-7; 7 bases fit TRBD2. The CDR3 DNA follows: TGCAGTGCTCCGGGACTAAGCCTAACCTCCGAGCAGTACTTC. Amino acids: CSAPGLSLTSEQYF.